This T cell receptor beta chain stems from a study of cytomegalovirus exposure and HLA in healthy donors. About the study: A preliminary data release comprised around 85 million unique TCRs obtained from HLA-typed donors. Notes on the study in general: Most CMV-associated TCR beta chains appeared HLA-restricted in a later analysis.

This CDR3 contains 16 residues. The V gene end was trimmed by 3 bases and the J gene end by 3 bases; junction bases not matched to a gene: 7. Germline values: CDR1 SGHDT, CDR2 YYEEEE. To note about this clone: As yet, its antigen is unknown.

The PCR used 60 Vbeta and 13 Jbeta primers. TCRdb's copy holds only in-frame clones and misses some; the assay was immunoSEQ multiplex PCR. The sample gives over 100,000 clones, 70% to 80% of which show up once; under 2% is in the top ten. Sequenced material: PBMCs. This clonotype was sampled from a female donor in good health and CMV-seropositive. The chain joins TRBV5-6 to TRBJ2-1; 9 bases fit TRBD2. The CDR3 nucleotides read TGTGCCAGCAGCTCCGAGCTAGCGGGAAACTACAATGAGCAGTTCTTC. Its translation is CASSSELAGNYNEQFF. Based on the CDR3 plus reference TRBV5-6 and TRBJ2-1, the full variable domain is DAGVTQSPTHLIKTRGQQVTLRCSPKSGHDTVSWYQQALGQGPQFIFQYYEEEERQRGNFPDRFSGHQFPNYSSELNVNALLLGDSALYLCASSSELAGNYNEQFFGPGTRLTVL.